This T cell receptor (beta chain) is from a study of CD8+ T cells in alopecia areata. It was cDNA, reverse transcribed from extracted RNA, that served as the sequencing template. Sequencing was performed with immunoSEQ multiplex PCR; in TCRdb, only in-frame clones are kept and a portion is missing. The data show some 190,000 clones, approximately 51% seen once. Turning to this clone: Its antigen remains unidentified.

The treatment: oral pan-JAK inhibitor, 5-10 mg twice daily. Patients with alopecia areata provided lesional scalp punch biopsies as well as peripheral blood. Overall study results and limits: Just one nonresponder means the tie between baseline CD8+ expansion and response stays uncertain.

V lost 2 bases to trimming and J lost 0 bases, with 11 bases between them. Per germline, CDR1 GTSNPN and CDR2 SVGIG (reference sequence). CDR3 length: 15 residues. This chain links TRBV30 with TRBJ1-3, with unresolved D. This specimen was CD8+ T cells sorted from blood, taken around week 54, from a patient treated with tofacitinib. The clonotype comes from a human donor with alopecia areata. CDR3 sequence: CAWSTIGSSGNTIYF. The CDR3 DNA sequence: TGTGCCTGGAGTACGATAGGGAGCTCTGGAAACACCATATATTTT. The entire variable domain, with the rest obtained from reference TRBV30 and TRBJ1-3, is as follows: SQTIHQWPATLVQPVGSPLSLECTVEGTSNPNLYWYRQAAGRGLQLLFYSVGIGQISSEVPQNLSASRPQDRQFILSSKKLLLSDSGFYLCAWSTIGSSGNTIYFGEGSWLTVV.